This is a list of T cell receptor beta chains from one sample in a study of blood T cell repertoires in COVID-19. Clones were sequenced by immunoSEQ multiplex PCR, and TCRdb holds only the in-frame ones, with some missing. The sample records some 250,000 clones, about 88% being singletons. Input material: peripheral blood. The receptors come from a woman aged 40 to 49 who had recovered from COVID-19. Both conserved end residues are part of each CDR3. Each record gives: clone size, D gene, J gene, V gene, CDR3 protein, CDR3 DNA. D genes are given only for firm matches. Size values are once, few and many counts, or a class for expanded clones, and some rows have none.

- TRBD2 TRBJ2-3 TRBV6-2/TRBV6-3 CASSYSSGRPTDTQYF TGTGCCAGCAGTTACTCTAGCGGGAGGCCCACAGATACGCAGTATTTT
many - TRBJ1-2 TRBV10-3 CAISDGPGGGYTF TGTGCCATCAGTGACGGTCCCGGAGGCGGCTACACCTTC
once - TRBJ1-5 TRBV27 CASSSPGLGGNQPQHF TGTGCCAGCAGTTCCCCGGGACTTGGGGGCAATCAGCCCCAGCATTTT
- TRBD1 TRBJ2-1 TRBV15 CATSRDRGQYNEQFF TGTGCCACCAGCAGAGATCGGGGACAGTACAATGAGCAGTTCTTC
- - TRBJ1-2 TRBV12-3/TRBV12-4 CASGGFGGYTF TGTGCCAGCGGGGGGTTTGGCGGCTACACCTTC
- - TRBJ2-5 TRBV3-1/TRBV3-2 CASSQRGGPWETQYF TGTGCCAGCAGCCAAAGGGGGGGACCATGGGAGACCCAGTACTTC
- - TRBJ1-2 TRBV21-1 CASSPLRRGGPDAF TGTGCCAGCAGCCCTCTGAGGCGGGGGGGGCCCGATGCCTTC
- - TRBJ1-2 TRBV7-2 CASSLAPSLGYTF TGTGCCAGCAGCTTAGCCCCAAGCCTCGGCTACACCTTC
- TRBD2 TRBJ2-7 TRBV19 CASSMGLAGGQLSYEQYF TGTGCCAGTAGTATGGGGCTAGCGGGAGGACAACTCTCCTACGAGCAGTACTTC
once TRBD2 TRBJ2-7 TRBV2 CASRTSGRRVEQYF TGTGCCAGCAGGACTAGCGGGAGACGGGTCGAGCAGTACTTC
- TRBD2 TRBJ2-1 TRBV9 CASSPTSGRGNEQFF TGTGCCAGCAGCCCGACTAGCGGGAGGGGCAATGAGCAGTTCTTC
- TRBD2 TRBJ2-1 TRBV10-3 CAISEGLAGGYEQFF TGTGCCATCAGTGAGGGACTAGCGGGAGGTTATGAGCAGTTCTTC
- TRBD2 TRBJ2-7 TRBV7-3 CASSSPPRRESYEQYF TGTGCCAGCAGCTCCCCCCCCCGGCGGGAGTCCTACGAGCAGTACTTC
- - TRBJ2-2 TRBV7-2 CASSLGQAGTGELFF TGTGCCAGCAGCTTAGGTCAGGCGGGGACCGGGGAGCTGTTTTTT
- - TRBJ1-5 TRBV19 CASRGRNQPQHF TGTGCCAGTAGGGGCAGAAATCAGCCCCAGCATTTT
- TRBD2 TRBJ2-5 TRBV5-1 CASSLEALAGWEETQYF TGCGCCAGCAGCTTGGAAGCCCTAGCGGGATGGGAGGAGACCCAGTACTTC
- - TRBJ2-3 TRBV19 CASSIPPRPGGTDTQYF TGTGCCAGTAGTATACCCCCCCGGCCAGGGGGCACAGATACGCAGTATTTT
- TRBD2 TRBJ2-3 TRBV18 CASSPRLAGGTDTQYF TGTGCCAGCTCACCCCGGCTAGCGGGGGGCACAGATACGCAGTATTTT
- TRBD2 TRBJ2-7 TRBV5-1 CASSVRLAYEQYF TGCGCCAGCAGCGTACGACTAGCGTACGAGCAGTACTTC
- TRBD2 TRBJ2-2 TRBV30 CAWRGLAGPPANTGELFF TGTGCCTGGAGGGGGCTAGCGGGACCCCCCGCGAACACCGGGGAGCTGTTTTTT
- - TRBJ1-3 TRBV10-1 CASSDGGAGNTIYF TGCGCCAGCAGTGATGGTGGAGCTGGAAACACCATATATTTT
- TRBD1 TRBJ1-4 TRBV18 CASSTRDRGEKLFF TGTGCCAGCTCCACCCGGGACAGGGGGGAAAAACTGTTTTTT
- - TRBJ2-2 TRBV11-3 CASSHRASGELFF TGTGCCAGCAGCCACAGGGCCTCGGGGGAGCTGTTTTTT
- TRBD2 TRBJ2-7 TRBV11-2 CASSLSGGLGHEQYF TGTGCCAGCAGCCTCTCGGGGGGTTTGGGTCACGAGCAGTACTTC
- - TRBJ1-5 TRBV18 CASSPRVGQPQHF TGTGCCAGCTCACCCAGGGTGGGCCAGCCCCAGCATTTT
- - TRBJ2-2 TRBV7-9 CASSTVTGELFF TGTGCCAGCAGTACAGTTACCGGGGAGCTGTTTTTT
- TRBD2 TRBJ2-3 TRBV6-2/TRBV6-3 CASSPGTITTQYF TGTGCCAGCAGTCCCGGGACTATCACTACGCAGTATTTT
once TRBD1 TRBJ1-2 TRBV6-4 CASSVGQGRGYTF TGTGCCAGCAGTGTCGGACAGGGTCGTGGCTACACCTTC
- TRBD1 TRBJ2-7 TRBV7-3 CASSLGGQGAGEQYF TGTGCCAGCAGCTTAGGGGGACAGGGGGCTGGCGAGCAGTACTTC
- TRBD1 TRBJ1-2 TRBV7-9 CASSLWQGANYGYTF TGTGCCAGCAGCTTATGGCAGGGGGCTAACTATGGCTACACCTTC
- TRBD2 TRBJ2-4 TRBV6-5 CASSYGVAGGIIQYF TGTGCCAGCAGTTACGGGGTAGCGGGAGGGATCATTCAGTACTTC
- - TRBJ2-7 TRBV19 CASSISGLLYEQYF TGTGCCAGTAGTATATCTGGACTTCTCTACGAGCAGTACTTC
- - TRBJ1-1 TRBV19 CASSMRGGVTEAFF TGTGCCAGTAGTATGCGGGGGGGGGTCACTGAAGCTTTCTTT
- TRBD2 TRBJ2-7 TRBV13 CASSLGASGSYEQYF TGTGCCAGCAGCTTAGGTGCTAGCGGGAGTTACGAGCAGTACTTC
- - TRBJ2-6 TRBV30 CAWSSGFSSGANVLTF TGTGCCTGGTCAAGCGGGTTTAGCTCTGGGGCCAACGTCCTGACTTTC
- - TRBJ2-1 TRBV9 CASTPGATHNEQFF TGTGCCAGCACCCCAGGGGCAACCCACAATGAGCAGTTCTTC
- - TRBJ2-5 TRBV4-2 CASSRVGVQETQYF TGTGCCAGCAGCCGCGTCGGGGTACAAGAGACCCAGTACTTC
- - TRBJ1-3 TRBV5-1 CASSGGALSGNTIYF TGCGCCAGCAGCGGGGGGGCCCTCTCTGGAAACACCATATATTTT
- - TRBJ1-5 TRBV27 CASSLAGAQGPNQPQHF TGTGCCAGCAGTTTAGCGGGGGCGCAGGGCCCCAATCAGCCCCAGCATTTT
- TRBD2 TRBJ2-1 TRBV24-1 CATRSGGYNEQFF TGTGCCACCAGGTCGGGGGGGTACAATGAGCAGTTCTTC
- - TRBJ2-7 TRBV4-1 CASSRKVVGGQDYEQYF TGCGCCAGCAGCCGAAAGGTAGTCGGGGGGCAAGACTACGAGCAGTACTTC
- TRBD1 TRBJ1-2 TRBV9 CASSTNRGGYTF TGTGCCAGCAGCACAAACAGGGGCGGCTACACCTTC
once - TRBJ1-3 TRBV30 CAWSVLSGNTIYF TGTGCCTGGAGTGTACTGTCAGGAAACACCATATATTTT
- - TRBJ2-3 TRBV11-3 CASSVPRVSGDRGTQYF TGTGCCAGCAGCGTCCCGCGGGTTAGCGGAGACCGGGGTACGCAGTATTTT
few TRBD1 TRBJ1-1 TRBV10-3 CAITMGQGVAEAFF TGTGCCATCACCATGGGACAGGGAGTGGCTGAAGCTTTCTTT
- TRBD2 TRBJ2-1 TRBV6-6 CASSPRITPRTSGPSYNEQFF TGTGCCAGCAGCCCACGGATCACCCCCCGGACTAGCGGTCCCTCCTACAATGAGCAGTTCTTC
once - TRBJ1-1 TRBV15 CATSRDGRNTEAFF TGTGCCACCAGCAGAGACGGGAGAAACACTGAAGCTTTCTTT
- - TRBJ2-3 TRBV20-1 CSASGSSGWTDTQYF TGCAGTGCTAGTGGGTCTAGTGGTTGGACAGATACGCAGTATTTT
- - TRBJ1-6 TRBV6-2/TRBV6-3 CASSYPTDNSPLHF TGTGCCAGCAGTTACCCTACGGATAATTCACCCCTCCACTTT
- TRBD1 TRBJ2-2 TRBV27 CASSLGTVSGELFF TGTGCCAGCAGTTTAGGGACAGTGTCCGGGGAGCTGTTTTTT
- - TRBJ2-5 TRBV5-1 CASSPLTGETQYF TGCGCCAGCAGCCCCCTAACGGGGGAGACCCAGTACTTC
- - TRBJ2-7 TRBV4-2 CASSPTGFEQYF TGTGCCAGCAGCCCCACAGGGTTCGAGCAGTACTTC
- TRBD2 TRBJ2-5 TRBV6-6 CATRGAGGGETQYF TGTGCCACCCGCGGGGCGGGAGGGGGAGAGACCCAGTACTTC
- - TRBJ1-4 TRBV7-2 CASSLAGQGEEKLFF TGTGCCAGCAGCTTAGCGGGGCAGGGTGAGGAAAAACTGTTTTTT
- - TRBJ1-3 TRBV7-6 CASTPSPDGNPKHTIYF TGTGCCAGCACCCCCTCCCCCGACGGGAACCCCAAGCACACCATATATTTT
- - TRBJ1-6 TRBV7-3 CASSPQGRPNSPLHF TGTGCCAGCAGCCCACAGGGACGACCTAATTCACCCCTCCACTTT
- - TRBJ1-4 TRBV4-3 CASSHPGGGQGEKLFF TGCGCCAGCAGCCACCCTGGGGGGGGGCAGGGTGAAAAACTGTTTTTT
once TRBD2 TRBJ2-2 TRBV30 CAWSVGAAREGLFF TGTGCCTGGAGTGTTGGGGCTGCCCGGGAGGGGCTGTTTTTT
- TRBD1 TRBJ1-3 TRBV20-1 CSASGGQGPLSGNTIYF TGCAGTGCTAGTGGCGGACAGGGCCCCCTCTCTGGAAACACCATATATTTT